A single sample gave rise to the 29 T cell receptor beta chains below, sequenced in a study of early T cells in non-severe SARS-CoV-2 infection. In TCRdb, the 5' RACE reads were re-called with MiXCR into one record per CDR3 protein. The sample yields tens of thousands of distinct CDR3 sequences, 3.5% to 5.5% seen once. Sequenced input: whole blood. The receptors here all came from an adult who was a healthcare worker with PCR-confirmed SARS-CoV-2 infection or an uninfected control (not recorded which).

The chain uses TRBV20-1 and TRBJ2-5, with 9 bases that match TRBD2. The V gene's germline CDR1 is DFQATT and CDR2 SNEGSKA (reference sequence). CDR3 length: 16 amino acids. Losses at the gene ends were 6 bases for V and 5 bases for J; bases not matched to a gene: 16. This CDR3 is CSAMSGTSLAVETQYF. CDR3 nucleotide sequence: TGCAGTGCCATGTCCGGGACTAGCCTTGCTGTGGAGACCCAGTACTTC.

The table lists this clonotype with many counts. The V call is TRBV12-3 or TRBV12-4, the J call TRBJ2-3; 8 nucleotides agree with TRBD2. V lost 7 bases to trimming and J lost 1 base; unmatched junction nucleotides: 7. The CDR3 is 15 amino acids. This chain's CDR3 is CASIPGGLGTDTQYF. The CDR3 DNA reads as TGTGCCAGCATCCCCGGGGGACTAGGCACAGATACGCAGTATTTT.

Only a few counts were recorded for this clonotype. The CDR3 here is CASSPTGEEAFF. The CDR3 coding sequence is TGTGCCAGCTCACCGACAGGGGAGGAAGCTTTCTTT. The genes are TRBV18 and TRBJ1-1; 8 positions agree with TRBD1. CDR3 length: 12 amino acids. Germline trimming cut 3 bases from V and 8 bases from J; bases unmatched to any gene: 2. Per germline, CDR1 KGHSH and CDR2 LQKENI.

This clonotype has at least ten counts. V and J are TRBV7-9 and TRBJ2-5; no reliable D call. V dropped 4 bases and J dropped 7 bases, with 10 bases sitting between them. The CDR3 is made up of 12 amino acids. Germline loops: CDR1 SEHNR, CDR2 FQNEAQ (reference sequence). CDR3 protein: CASSSLLATQYF. The CDR3 DNA reads TGTGCCAGCAGCTCCTTACTTGCGACCCAGTACTTC. The variable domain in full, completed from reference TRBV7-9 and TRBJ2-5, reads DTGVSQNPRHKITKRGQNVTFRCDPISEHNRLYWYRQTLGQGPEFLTYFQNEAQLEKSRLLSDRFSAERPKGSFSTLEIQRTEQGDSAMYLCASSSLLATQYFGPGTRLLVL.

In its sample, this clonotype was seen a few times. This chain uses TRBV20-1 with TRBJ2-1; no definite D call. The CDR3 has 13 residues. The ends were cut back, 0 bases at V and 12 bases at J, with 15 bases in the middle. Germline values: CDR1 DFQATT, CDR2 SNEGSKA (reference sequence). CDR3 protein: CSARDDSTVPQFF. The CDR3, as DNA: TGCAGTGCTAGAGACGATAGCACCGTTCCGCAGTTCTTC.

This clonotype was detected ten times or more. The chain uses TRBV28 and TRBJ2-7, with 8 bases lining up with TRBD1. The junction had 12 bases not matched to a gene; V was cut back by 5 bases and J by 3 bases. The CDR3 sequence is 16 residues long. CDR1 MDHEN and CDR2 SYDVKM come from the germline V gene. CDR3 nucleotide sequence: TGTGCCAGCAGTATTACCGGACAGGGATGGTTCTACGAGCAGTACTTC. Translating it yields CASSITGQGWFYEQYF.

This clonotype was recorded a few times. V gene TRBV6-6 combines with J gene TRBJ2-5; D is unresolved. Germline values: CDR1 MNHNY, CDR2 SVGAGI (reference sequence). This CDR3 region has 11 residues. The ends were cut back, 7 bases at V and 5 bases at J, with 8 bases in the middle. DNA for the CDR3: TGTGCCAGCACCAGCCGCGAGACCCAGTACTTC. Its translation: CASTSRETQYF.

In its sample, this clonotype was seen many times. The chain combines TRBV2 with TRBJ2-3, with TRBD2 matching 8 bases. With V trimmed by 1 base and J by 2 bases, 5 bases remained unmatched. The CDR3 extends over 16 amino acids. CDR1 SNHLY and CDR2 FYNNEI come from the germline V gene. As DNA, the CDR3 is TGTGCCAGCAGTGAAGAGGGGGGACTAGTCACAGATACGCAGTATTTT. Translation gives CASSEEGGLVTDTQYF.

The chain links TRBV20-1 to TRBJ1-4, with a possible D match to TRBD1 (6 bases). There are 17 residues in the CDR3. The V end lost 6 bases, the J end lost 4 bases, and 24 bases lay between the germline ends. Germline V gene data show CDR1 as DFQATT and CDR2 as SNEGSKA (reference sequence). CDR3 in DNA: TGCAGTGCCAGCCGAGAGACGGGCAGGGGTTATAATGAAAAACTGTTTTTT. This gives the protein CSASRETGRGYNEKLFF.

This clonotype showed up just once. With a much larger clone just one base away, this may be a read error. The chain joins TRBV20-1 to TRBJ1-2; D perhaps matches TRBD1 (5 bases). Germline CDR1 DFQATT, CDR2 SNEGSKA (reference sequence). V was shortened by 0 bases and J by 6 bases, with 17 bases between the two germline ends. This CDR3 spans 15 amino acids. CDR3 sequence reads: CSARDFDEGTHGYTF. For the CDR3, the DNA is TGCAGTGCTAGAGATTTTGACGAGGGGACCCATGGCTACACCTTC.

The chain joins TRBV11-2 to TRBJ2-5; the D is unclear. Germline V CDR1 and CDR2: SGHAT, FQNNGV. Trimming took off 5 bases at V and 5 bases at J, with 12 bases between the two ends. CDR3 length: 13 residues. The CDR3 DNA reads as TGTGCCAGCAGCCAGGAAGGTTTGGAGACCCAGTACTTC. Translated: CASSQEGLETQYF.

This clonotype was seen only a few times. This chain links TRBV6-1 with TRBJ1-1, with 7 positions matching TRBD1. Trimming cost V 4 bases and J 5 bases; bases outside gene matches: 4. This CDR3 has 13 residues. The germline CDR1 and CDR2 sequences are MNHNS and SASEGT. For the CDR3, the DNA is TGTGCCAGCAGTGCCTGGGACAGAACTGAAGCTTTCTTT. Protein product: CASSAWDRTEAFF.

This clonotype was seen repeatedly, ten times or more. V usage is TRBV6-6 and J usage is TRBJ1-5; D unresolved. The germline V gene has CDR1 MNHNY and CDR2 SVGAGI (reference sequence). Deletions cut 6 bases from V and 4 bases from J, with 13 bases between. CDR3 length: 14 residues. The DNA for the CDR3 is TGTGCCAGCAGCCAGCTTATTGGGAATCAGCCCCAGCATTTT. It yields the protein CASSQLIGNQPQHF.

In this sample, this clonotype turned up many times. The chain combines TRBV2 with TRBJ2-1; 10 nucleotides match TRBD2. V dropped 7 bases and J dropped 5; count of bases not matched to a gene: 8. Germline V gives CDR1 SNHLY, CDR2 FYNNEI. The length of the CDR3 is 15 residues. The CDR3: CASKLSSGSNNEQFF. In DNA form, the CDR3 reads TGTGCCAGCAAACTGTCTAGCGGGAGCAACAATGAGCAGTTCTTC.

The chain recombines TRBV6-5 with TRBJ1-2; D remains unclear. Germline lookup yields CDR1 MNHEY and CDR2 SVGAGI. The CDR3 has 12 residues. Trimming cost V 5 bases and J 8 bases, with 12 bases left between them. Here the CDR3 reads CASSHHLDGYTF. The CDR3 DNA follows: TGTGCCAGCAGTCATCATTTGGACGGCTACACCTTC.

On this clonotype itself: A single base separates this from a much larger clone, so it may be a read error. The CDR3 ends on some other residue instead of the conserved phenylalanine or tryptophan, so this is likely a read error. The chain uses TRBV5-4 and TRBJ2-7; 9 nucleotides align to TRBD2. Germline V CDR1 and CDR2: SGHNT, YYREEE (reference sequence). This CDR3 spans 13 amino acids. The trim removed 4 bases at V and 5 bases at J, leaving 4 bases unmatched. The CDR3 protein is CASSQGLANEQYY. The DNA of the CDR3 is TGTGCCAGCAGCCAGGGACTAGCAAACGAGCAGTACTAC.

This clonotype was found a few times. The chain couples TRBV29-1 to TRBJ2-1, with 7 bases fitting TRBD1. Germline trimming cut 3 bases from V and 9 bases from J; bases unmatched to any gene: 11. The CDR3 runs 14 residues. The germline gives CDR1 SQVTM, CDR2 ANQGSEA. The CDR3 sequence is CSVDPTTGIGEQFF. CDR3 coding DNA: TGCAGCGTTGATCCCACGACAGGGATCGGTGAGCAGTTCTTC.

This clonotype was seen repeatedly, ten times or more. The V call is TRBV20-1, the J call TRBJ1-5, with 7 positions matching TRBD1. There are 15 residues in the CDR3. CDR1 DFQATT and CDR2 SNEGSKA come from the germline V gene (reference sequence). Trimming removed 0 bases from V and 7 bases from J; junction bases left unmatched: 9. This CDR3 reads CSAREAGGYGQPQHF. The CDR3 DNA reads TGCAGTGCTAGAGAGGCAGGGGGTTATGGACAGCCCCAGCATTTT.

The table lists this clonotype with a few counts. One end of the junction does not line up with germline, which may come from a read error. The rearrangement joins TRBV7-7 to TRBJ2-1; a possible D gene is TRBD1 (5 bases). This CDR3 is built from 13 residues. Germline V gene sequence: CDR1 SSHAT, CDR2 FNYEAQ (reference sequence). The CDR3 region has the DNA TGTGCTAGCAGCATCGACAGCGACAATGAGCAGTTCTTC. This codes for CASSIDSDNEQFF.

This rearrangement joins TRBV7-9 to TRBJ2-1; D is undetermined. CDR1 and CDR2 from the germline V gene are SEHNR and FQNEAQ (reference sequence). This CDR3 has 12 residues. The V end lost 2 bases, the J end lost 7 bases, and 6 bases lay between the germline ends. CDR3 protein: CASSLHSNEQFF. CDR3 coding DNA: TGTGCCAGCAGCTTACACTCGAATGAGCAGTTCTTC. The full variable domain, its missing parts supplied by reference TRBV7-9 and TRBJ2-1, is DTGVSQNPRHKITKRGQNVTFRCDPISEHNRLYWYRQTLGQGPEFLTYFQNEAQLEKSRLLSDRFSAERPKGSFSTLEIQRTEQGDSAMYLCASSLHSNEQFFGPGTRLTVL.

This clonotype was detected many times. CDR3 DNA: TGTGCCAGTAGTATGTATCCAAACTACGAGCAGTACTTC. It translates to CASSMYPNYEQYF. The rearrangement uses TRBV19 and TRBJ2-7; D is unclear. CDR1 is LNHDA and CDR2 is SQIVND in the germline V gene (reference sequence). This CDR3 is 13 amino acids long. The V end was cut by 3 bases, the J end by 3 bases, with 9 bases between.

This clonotype was seen many times. CDR3 nucleotides: TGTGCCACCAGTGACCGGGGGACTAGCGGGTTTTTCGCCGAGCAGTTCTTC. This sequence encodes CATSDRGTSGFFAEQFF. This chain connects TRBV24-1 to TRBJ2-1; 12 bases align to TRBD2. The CDR3 totals 17 residues. V shed 4 bases, J shed 10 bases, and the junction held 13 bases outside the gene matches. Per the germline V gene, CDR1 is KGHDR and CDR2 is SFDVKD.

This clonotype was observed a few times. The chain combines TRBV10-3 with TRBJ2-1; TRBD1 is a possible D gene (6 bases). The germline gives CDR1 ENHRY, CDR2 SYGVKD. Trimming removed 0 bases at V and 8 bases at J, with 11 bases between. The CDR3 covers 14 residues. The CDR3 nucleotides are TGTGCCATCAGTGAGTCGAACAGGGTTGATGAGCAGTTCTTC. It translates to CAISESNRVDEQFF.

This clonotype occurred many times. The chain recombines TRBV10-3 with TRBJ2-7, with TRBD2 matching 8 bases. CDR1 ENHRY and CDR2 SYGVKD come from the germline V gene. This CDR3 is 13 amino acids long. The junction had 3 bases not matched to a gene; V was cut back by 4 bases and J by 4 bases. The CDR3 loop is CAISAGGGYEQYF. The CDR3, as DNA: TGTGCCATCAGTGCGGGAGGGGGGTACGAGCAGTACTTC.

This clonotype was detected many times. V usage is TRBV11-3 and J usage is TRBJ1-2; D is uncertain. Trimming removed 3 bases at V and 2 bases at J, with 7 bases between. The CDR3 totals 13 residues. The germline CDR1 and CDR2 sequences are SGHNT and YENEEA. CDR3 region: CASSLRGNYGYTF. CDR3 in DNA: TGTGCCAGCAGCTTGAGAGGGAACTATGGCTACACCTTC.

This clonotype was recorded many times. V and J are TRBV5-8 and TRBJ2-5, with D possibly TRBD1 on 6 matching bases. Germline assignment: CDR1 SGHTS and CDR2 YDEGEE. Trimming removed 4 bases from V and 4 bases from J, with 11 bases in between. This CDR3 is 13 amino acids long. Here the CDR3 reads CASSSWGRETQYF. As DNA, the CDR3 is TGTGCCAGCAGCAGCTGGGGGCGAGAGACCCAGTACTTC.

J is TRBJ2-6 and V is TRBV5-1; weak D call: TRBD1 (5 bases). Germline V gene data show CDR1 as SGHRS and CDR2 as YFSETQ. V dropped 4 bases and J dropped 0 bases, with 8 bases sitting between them. The CDR3 has 15 residues. CDR3 amino acids: CASSPDTSGANVLTF. The DNA for the CDR3 is TGCGCCAGCAGCCCGGACACCTCTGGGGCCAACGTCCTGACTTTC.

In its sample, this clonotype was seen a few times. J is TRBJ2-3 and V is TRBV12-3 or TRBV12-4, with 7 bases fitting TRBD1. The CDR3 is 15 residues long. The junction had 6 bases not matched to a gene; V was cut back by 5 bases and J by 1 base. The CDR3 reads CASSPDRVGTDTQYF. The CDR3 coding sequence is TGTGCCAGCAGTCCCGACAGGGTCGGCACAGATACGCAGTATTTT.

This clonotype was detected ten times or more. The chain couples TRBV27 to TRBJ2-6; D is unresolved. V shed 5 bases and J shed 4 bases, with 12 bases lying between them. The CDR3 spans 15 residues. Germline V gene data show CDR1 as MNHEY and CDR2 as SMNVEV (reference sequence). The CDR3 protein is CASSRAVQGANVLTF. The CDR3 DNA reads TGTGCCAGCAGTAGGGCAGTCCAAGGGGCCAACGTCCTGACTTTC.